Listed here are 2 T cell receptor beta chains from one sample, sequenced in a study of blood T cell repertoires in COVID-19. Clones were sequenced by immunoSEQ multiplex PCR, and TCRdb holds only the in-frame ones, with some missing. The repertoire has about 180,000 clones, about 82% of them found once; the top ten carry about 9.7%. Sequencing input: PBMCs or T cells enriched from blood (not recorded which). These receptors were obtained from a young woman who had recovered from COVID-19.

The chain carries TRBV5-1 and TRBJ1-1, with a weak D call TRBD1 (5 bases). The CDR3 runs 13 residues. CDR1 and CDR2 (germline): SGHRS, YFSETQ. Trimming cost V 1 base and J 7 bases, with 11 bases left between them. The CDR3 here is CASSLQGFNEAFF. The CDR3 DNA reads TGCGCCAGCAGCTTGCAGGGTTTTAATGAAGCTTTCTTT.

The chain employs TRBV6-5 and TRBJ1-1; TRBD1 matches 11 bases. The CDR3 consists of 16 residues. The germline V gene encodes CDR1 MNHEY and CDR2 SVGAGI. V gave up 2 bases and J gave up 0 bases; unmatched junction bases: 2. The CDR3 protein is CASSYGDRGMNTEAFF. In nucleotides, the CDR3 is TGTGCCAGCAGTTACGGGGACAGGGGGATGAACACTGAAGCTTTCTTT.